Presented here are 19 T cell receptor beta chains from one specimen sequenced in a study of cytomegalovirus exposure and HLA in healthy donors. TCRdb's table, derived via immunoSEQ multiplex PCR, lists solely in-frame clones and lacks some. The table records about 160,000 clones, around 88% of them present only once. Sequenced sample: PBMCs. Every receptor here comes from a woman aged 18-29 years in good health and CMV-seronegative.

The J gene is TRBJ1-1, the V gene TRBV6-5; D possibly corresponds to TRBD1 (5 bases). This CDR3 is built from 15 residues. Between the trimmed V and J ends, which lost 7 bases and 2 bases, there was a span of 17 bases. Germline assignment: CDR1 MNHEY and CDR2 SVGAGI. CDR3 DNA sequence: TGTGCCAGCAAGGCTCCGGGAGGGGCCAACACTGAAGCTTTCTTT. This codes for CASKAPGGANTEAFF.

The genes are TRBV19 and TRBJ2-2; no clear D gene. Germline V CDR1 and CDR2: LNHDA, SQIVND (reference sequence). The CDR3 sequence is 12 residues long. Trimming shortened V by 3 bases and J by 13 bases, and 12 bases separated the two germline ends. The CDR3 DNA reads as TGTGCCAGTAGTATTCACCCCAGTGGGCTGTTTTTT. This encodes CASSIHPSGLFF.

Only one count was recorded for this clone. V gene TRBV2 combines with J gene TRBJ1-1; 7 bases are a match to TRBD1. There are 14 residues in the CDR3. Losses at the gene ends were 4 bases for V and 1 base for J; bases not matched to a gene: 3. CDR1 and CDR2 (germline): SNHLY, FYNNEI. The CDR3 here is CASSVRGPNTEAFF. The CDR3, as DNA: TGTGCCAGCAGTGTGAGGGGGCCGAACACTGAAGCTTTCTTT.

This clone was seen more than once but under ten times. CDR3 DNA: TGTGCCAGCAGCGTAGGGGTCGGGTACGGGACCGGGGAGCTGTTTTTT. Translated, it gives CASSVGVGYGTGELFF. J is TRBJ2-2 and V is TRBV9; no reliable D call. The V gene lost 0 bases and the J gene lost 5 bases, with 14 bases spanning the gap. The CDR3 is 16 amino acids. The germline CDR1 and CDR2 sequences are SGDLS and YYNGEE.

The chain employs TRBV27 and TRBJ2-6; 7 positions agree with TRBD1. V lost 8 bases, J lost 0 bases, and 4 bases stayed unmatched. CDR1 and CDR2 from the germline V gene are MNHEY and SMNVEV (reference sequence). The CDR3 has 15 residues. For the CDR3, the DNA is TGTGCCAGCGGGGACAGTAACTCTGGGGCCAACGTCCTGACTTTC. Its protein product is CASGDSNSGANVLTF.

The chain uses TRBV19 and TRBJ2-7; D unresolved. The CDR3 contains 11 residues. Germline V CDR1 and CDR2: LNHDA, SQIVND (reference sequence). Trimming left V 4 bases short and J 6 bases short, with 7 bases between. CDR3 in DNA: TGTGCCAGTAGTAACGCGATCGAGCAGTACTTC. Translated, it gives CASSNAIEQYF.

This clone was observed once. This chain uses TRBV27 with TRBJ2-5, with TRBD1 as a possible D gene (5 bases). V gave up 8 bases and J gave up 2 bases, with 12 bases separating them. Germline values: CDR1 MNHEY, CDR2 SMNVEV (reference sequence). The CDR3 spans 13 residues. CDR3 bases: TGTGCCAGCCGTTCGAGACAGCAAGAGACCCAGTACTTC. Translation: CASRSRQQETQYF.

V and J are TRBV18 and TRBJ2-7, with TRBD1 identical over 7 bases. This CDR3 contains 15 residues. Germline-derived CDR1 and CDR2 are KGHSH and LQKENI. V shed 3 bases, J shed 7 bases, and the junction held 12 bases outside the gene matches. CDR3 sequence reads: CASSPIRGRLGEQYF. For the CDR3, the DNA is TGTGCCAGCTCACCTATTAGGGGGCGACTGGGGGAGCAGTACTTC.

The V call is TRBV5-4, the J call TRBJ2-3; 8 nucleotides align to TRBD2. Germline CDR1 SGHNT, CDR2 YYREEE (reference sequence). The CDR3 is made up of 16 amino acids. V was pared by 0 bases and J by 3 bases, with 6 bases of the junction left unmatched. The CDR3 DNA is TGTGCCAGCAGCTTGGGATTAGCGGGGTCAACAGATACGCAGTATTTT. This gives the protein CASSLGLAGSTDTQYF.

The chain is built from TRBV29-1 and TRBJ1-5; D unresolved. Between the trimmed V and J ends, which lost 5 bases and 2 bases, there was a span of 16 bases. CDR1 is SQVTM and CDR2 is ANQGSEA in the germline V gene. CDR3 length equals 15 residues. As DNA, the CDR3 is TGCAGCGTTCTAACGGGAGGGTCGGGCAATCAGCCCCAGCATTTT. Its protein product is CSVLTGGSGNQPQHF.

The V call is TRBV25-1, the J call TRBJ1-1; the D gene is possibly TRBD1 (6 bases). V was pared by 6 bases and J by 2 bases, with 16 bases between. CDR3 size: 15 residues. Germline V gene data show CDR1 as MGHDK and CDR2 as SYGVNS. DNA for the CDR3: TGTGCCAGCAGGAGCTCACAGGGACTAAACACTGAAGCTTTCTTT. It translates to CASRSSQGLNTEAFF.

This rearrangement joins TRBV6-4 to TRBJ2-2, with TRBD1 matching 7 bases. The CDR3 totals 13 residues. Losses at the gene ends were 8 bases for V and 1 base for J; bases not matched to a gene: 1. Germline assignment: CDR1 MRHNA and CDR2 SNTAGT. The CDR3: CASGDRNTGELFF. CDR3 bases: TGTGCCAGCGGGGACAGGAACACCGGGGAGCTGTTTTTT.

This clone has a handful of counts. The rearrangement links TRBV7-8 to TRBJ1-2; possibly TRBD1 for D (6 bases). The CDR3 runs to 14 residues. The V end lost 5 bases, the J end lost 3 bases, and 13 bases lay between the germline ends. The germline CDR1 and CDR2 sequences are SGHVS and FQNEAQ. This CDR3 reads CASSPRTADYGYTF. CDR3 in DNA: TGTGCCAGCAGCCCGAGGACAGCCGACTATGGCTACACCTTC.

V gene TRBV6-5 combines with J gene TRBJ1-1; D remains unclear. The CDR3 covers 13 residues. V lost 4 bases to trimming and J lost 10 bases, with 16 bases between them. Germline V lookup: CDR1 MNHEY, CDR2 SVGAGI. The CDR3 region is CASSSLNSLTAFF. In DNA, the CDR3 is TGTGCCAGCAGTTCTTTAAACAGCTTAACAGCTTTCTTT.

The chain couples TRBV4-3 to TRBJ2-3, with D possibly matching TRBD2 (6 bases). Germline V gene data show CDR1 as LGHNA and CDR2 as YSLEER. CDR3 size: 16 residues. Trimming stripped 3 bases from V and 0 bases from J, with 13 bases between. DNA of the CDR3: TGCGCCAGCAGCCAGGGACGGGGGATTAGCACAGATACGCAGTATTTT. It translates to CASSQGRGISTDTQYF.

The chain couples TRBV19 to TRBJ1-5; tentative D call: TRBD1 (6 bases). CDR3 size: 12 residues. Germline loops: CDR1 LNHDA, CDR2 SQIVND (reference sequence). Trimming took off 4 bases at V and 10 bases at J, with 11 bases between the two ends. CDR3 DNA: TGTGCCAGTAGTACAGGGGAGCAACCCCAGCATTTT. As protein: CASSTGEQPQHF. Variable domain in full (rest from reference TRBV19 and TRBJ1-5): DGGITQSPKYLFRKEGQNVTLSCEQNLNHDAMYWYRQDPGQGLRLIYYSQIVNDFQKGDIAEGYSVSREKKESFPLTVTSAQKNPTAFYLCASSTGEQPQHFGDGTRLSIL.

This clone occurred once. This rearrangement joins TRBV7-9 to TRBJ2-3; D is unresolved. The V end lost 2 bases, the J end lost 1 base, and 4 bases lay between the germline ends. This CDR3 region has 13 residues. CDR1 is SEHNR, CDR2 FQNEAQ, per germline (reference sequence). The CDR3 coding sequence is TGTGCCAGCAGCTTACTTGGCACAGATACGCAGTATTTT. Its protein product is CASSLLGTDTQYF.

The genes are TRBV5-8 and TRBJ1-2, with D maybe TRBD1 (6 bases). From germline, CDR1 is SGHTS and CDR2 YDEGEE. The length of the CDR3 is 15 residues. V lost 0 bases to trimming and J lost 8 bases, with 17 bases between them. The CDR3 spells CASSLGTGLEGGYTF. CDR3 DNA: TGTGCCAGCAGCTTGGGAACAGGGCTTGAAGGAGGCTACACCTTC.

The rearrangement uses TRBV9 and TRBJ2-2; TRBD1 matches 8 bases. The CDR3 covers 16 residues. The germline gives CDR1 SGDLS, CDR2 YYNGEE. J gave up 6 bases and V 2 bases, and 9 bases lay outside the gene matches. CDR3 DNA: TGTGCCAGCAGCGTGATACCAACAGGGGGTTCCGGGGAGCTGTTTTTT. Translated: CASSVIPTGGSGELFF. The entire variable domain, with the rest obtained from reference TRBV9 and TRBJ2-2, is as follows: DSGVTQTPKHLITATGQRVTLRCSPRSGDLSVYWYQQSLDQGLQFLIQYYNGEERAKGNILERFSAQQFPDLHSELNLSSLELGDSALYFCASSVIPTGGSGELFFGEGSRLTVL.